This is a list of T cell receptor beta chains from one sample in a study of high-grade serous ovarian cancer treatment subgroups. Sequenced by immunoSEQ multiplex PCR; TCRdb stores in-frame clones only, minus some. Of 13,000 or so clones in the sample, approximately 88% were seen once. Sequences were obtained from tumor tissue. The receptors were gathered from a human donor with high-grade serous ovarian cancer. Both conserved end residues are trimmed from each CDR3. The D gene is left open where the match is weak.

CDR3: ASRPDLLGANVLT
D: NA
V: TRBV6-6
J: TRBJ2-6

CDR3: ASSSSYNSPLH
D: NA
V: TRBV7-6
J: TRBJ1-6

CDR3: ASSEALPGDYGYT
D: NA
V: TRBV2
J: TRBJ1-2

CDR3: ASSEGGSAEQY
D: TRBD2
V: TRBV6-1
J: NA

CDR3: ASSKKGTGEETQY
D: TRBD1
V: TRBV5-4
J: TRBJ2-5

CDR3: ASSPRRGANTGELF
D: TRBD2
V: TRBV7-2
J: TRBJ2-2

CDR3: ASSSREGETQY
D: NA
V: TRBV5-1
J: TRBJ2-5

CDR3: ASSQEAGLDGYT
D: NA
V: TRBV4-3
J: TRBJ1-2

CDR3: ASSLDWGQDTQY
D: NA
V: TRBV11-2
J: TRBJ2-3

CDR3: ASSLPQGNTGELF
D: NA
V: TRBV18
J: TRBJ2-2

CDR3: ASSLARTGGVKNEKLF
D: TRBD1
V: TRBV7-2
J: TRBJ1-4

CDR3: ASSSQTTANYGYT
D: NA
V: TRBV28
J: TRBJ1-2

CDR3: ATGKFGDSNQPQH
D: NA
V: TRBV6-5
J: TRBJ1-5

CDR3: ASSAGTRGYTQY
D: TRBD2
V: TRBV9
J: TRBJ2-3

CDR3: ASNPTGSARNGYT
D: NA
V: TRBV5-1
J: TRBJ1-2

CDR3: ASSLKRGGGELF
D: NA
V: TRBV28
J: TRBJ2-2

CDR3: ASGGPRSGNTIY
D: NA
V: TRBV6-5
J: TRBJ1-3

CDR3: ASTGFSTTDTQY
D: NA
V: TRBV5-5
J: TRBJ2-3